This T cell receptor (beta chain) was obtained from a study of blood T cell repertoires in COVID-19 (dated by TCRdb to the early 2020s). Notes on the research overall: Samples from collaborators originated in the United States, Italy and Spain and spanned both the acute and convalescent phases of COVID-19. The material from the prospective study consisted of cDNA or gDNA derived from T cells, B-cell-depleted T cells, or PBMCs. Subjects who had been exposed to COVID-19, were actively infected with it, or had recovered from it provided the deeply sampled blood TCRbeta repertoires that made up the dataset. Where available, HLA class I and class II types were obtained from metadata supplied by the sample provider rather than from assay-based typing. Sample metadata almost always included a de-identified subject ID, COVID-19 status, age in years and sex. The samples were drawn from the first 160 participants of the ongoing ImmuneRACE study and from 1,254 subjects provided by 6 global collaborators. The repertoires were released in a freely available public database intended as a resource for research on the immune response to SARS-CoV-2.

Participants in the prospective study were enrolled through a virtual design, were aged roughly 18 to 95 years, and lived in 24 United States geographic areas. To assign participants to cohorts, the prospective study relied on clinical history that participants themselves reported in a screening survey and a study questionnaire. For ImmuneRACE Cohort 3, a participant was defined as recovered based on two consecutive negative NP/OP PCR tests, clearance by a healthcare professional, or resolution of symptoms. Each participant in the prospective study had whole blood, serum and a nasopharyngeal or oropharyngeal swab collected by mobile phlebotomists. Over an approximately 2-month period, participants in the prospective study had the option of providing additional blood draws and questionnaires. Before DNA extraction, blood samples from the prospective study were shipped at room temperature or frozen.

Points on this clone: Its binding antigen is unknown. No much larger clone is present one base from it, and per-base qualities are unavailable.

TCRbeta CDR3 regions were amplified from genomic DNA by means of the immunoSEQ Assay, a bias-controlled multiplex PCR. The study's processing was this. The number of nucleated cells in each sample was estimated from the amplification of reference gene primers within the assay. To quantify the absolute abundance of each unique TCRbeta CDR3 rearrangement, sequence reads were collapsed and filtered. For each sample, productive Simpson clonality was calculated as the square root of Simpson's diversity index across productive rearrangements. Entries here come from immuneACCESS through TCRdb and include only in-frame sequences with V and J called. Some clones fail to appear in such tables; in the studies checked, an unresolved V gene covers under half of the shortfall, and the cause of the remainder is unknown. V and J calls and clone size are as listed in that table; D and trimming were resolved from the DNA. The sample data list some 180,000 clones, and more than 80% of these were observed just once. More than 5% of the sample is held by the ten biggest clonotypes.

Study-wide conclusions, independent of this receptor: The amount of clinical and demographic metadata varied by source and participant and was provided uncurated.

Material: PBMCs or T cells enriched from blood (not recorded which). This clonotype originated in a middle-aged man who had recovered from COVID-19.

The CDR3 protein is CASSRGWDEKLFF. Here is the DNA: TGTGCCAGCAGCAGGGGGTGGGATGAAAAACTGTTTTTT. This sequence uses TRBV6-5 and TRBJ1-4; the central 7 bases match TRBD1. Taken from cysteine to phenylalanine, the CDR3 has 13 residues. The CDR3 DNA has 39 bases and is translated from base 1. From a lookup of the germline V gene, CDR1 and CDR2 are MNHEY and SVGAGI. Here V drops 6 bases and J drops 6 bases, and the junction holds 4 bases not matched to any gene.